The next 15 T cell receptor beta chains were all read from a single sample in a study of response to subunit inactivated influenza vaccine. Via MiXCR, TCRdb re-called the RT-PCR reads, giving one row per CDR3 protein. Found here are about 190,000 distinct CDR3 sequences, approximately 15% of them singletons; the top ten hold approximately 24%. The starting material was CD8+ T cells sorted from PBMCs, obtained 5 to 6 days after vaccination. The receptors were gathered from a man in his fifties who received an inactivated influenza vaccine.

This chain uses TRBV21-1 with TRBJ1-5. TRBV21-1 constitutes a pseudogene. The CDR3 consists of 15 residues. DNA of the CDR3: TGTGCCAGCAGCAATCCCAGCCAATGGGGTCAGCCCCAGCATTTT. It codes for CASSNPSQWGQPQHF.

This clonotype was found many times. The chain is built from TRBV3-1 and TRBJ2-3, with unresolved D. V was clipped by 4 bases and J by 0 bases, with 5 bases between them. The CDR3 consists of 13 residues. CDR1 is LGHDT, CDR2 YNNKEL, per germline (reference sequence). CDR3 amino acids: CASSRLSTDTQYF. The CDR3 coding sequence is TGTGCCAGCAGCCGACTGAGCACAGATACGCAGTATTTT.

This clonotype was counted at least ten times. The chain employs TRBV11-2 and TRBJ2-2, with D unresolved. CDR3 length equals 14 residues. V gave up 1 base and J gave up 0 bases, with 3 bases separating them. Germline assignment: CDR1 SGHAT and CDR2 FQNNGV. CDR3 in DNA: TGTGCCAGCAGCTTAGTTACGAACACCGGGGAGCTGTTTTTT. Its protein is CASSLVTNTGELFF.

The chain employs TRBV12-3 or TRBV12-4 and TRBJ2-3; D not certain. This CDR3 spans 12 amino acids. V was shortened by 4 bases and J by 4 bases, with 6 bases between the two germline ends. The CDR3 is CASSSAPDTQYF. CDR3 nucleotides: TGTGCCAGCAGTTCCGCCCCAGATACGCAGTATTTT.

The V gene is TRBV4-1, the J gene TRBJ2-2; D remains ambiguous. CDR1 is MGHRA, CDR2 YSYEKL, per germline. This CDR3 has 15 amino acids. The V gene lost 5 bases and the J gene lost 6 bases, with 16 bases spanning the gap. The CDR3 protein is CASSLPGPTAGELFF. The CDR3 bases are TGCGCCAGCAGCTTGCCGGGCCCCACCGCCGGGGAGCTGTTTTTT.

The rearrangement joins TRBV27 to TRBJ2-5; 13 nucleotides line up with TRBD2. The CDR3 is 17 amino acids. The junction had 6 bases not matched to a gene; V was cut back by 4 bases and J by 1 base. Germline lookup yields CDR1 MNHEY and CDR2 SMNVEV (reference sequence). For the CDR3, the DNA is TGTGCCAGCAGTTCCTGGACTAGCGGGAGCAGCCAAGAGACCCAGTACTTC. Protein sequence: CASSSWTSGSSQETQYF.

In this sample, this clonotype turned up a few times. The chain combines TRBV12-3 or TRBV12-4 with TRBJ2-5; 10 bases line up with TRBD1. The CDR3 consists of 15 residues. J gave up 5 bases and V 6 bases, and 9 bases lay outside the gene matches. The CDR3: CASRAGQGSRETQYF. The CDR3 bases are TGTGCCAGCAGGGCGGGACAGGGGAGTCGGGAGACCCAGTACTTC.

The sample holds many counts of this clonotype. The chain employs TRBV24-1 and TRBJ2-5, with 7 bases aligning to TRBD2. Germline V lookup: CDR1 KGHDR, CDR2 SFDVKD. V gave up 2 bases and J gave up 2 bases; unmatched junction bases: 13. The length of the CDR3 is 18 residues. CDR3: CATSDSKDASGIQETQYF. DNA of the CDR3: TGTGCCACCAGTGATTCGAAGGACGCTAGCGGAATACAAGAGACCCAGTACTTC.

The chain links TRBV27 to TRBJ1-2, with a weak D call TRBD1 (6 bases). V was cut by 0 bases and J by 8 bases, with 10 bases left in between. This CDR3 is built from 13 residues. CDR1 is MNHEY, CDR2 SMNVEV, per germline (reference sequence). For the CDR3, the DNA is TGTGCCAGCAGTTTATCGACAGGAGAAGGCTACACCTTC. It encodes CASSLSTGEGYTF.

This sequence joins TRBV24-1 and TRBJ2-1; maybe TRBD2 (5 bases). The CDR3 totals 15 residues. Deletions cut 0 bases from V and 8 bases from J, with 13 bases between. Germline loops: CDR1 KGHDR, CDR2 SFDVKD. CDR3: CATSDLKRPSHEQFF. CDR3 sequence (DNA): TGTGCCACCAGTGATTTGAAGCGGCCCAGCCATGAGCAGTTCTTC.

V gene TRBV29-1 combines with J gene TRBJ2-5, with a weak D call TRBD2 (6 bases). CDR1 and CDR2 (germline): SQVTM, ANQGSEA. This CDR3 is 17 amino acids long. Trimming cost V 0 bases and J 0 bases, with 17 bases left between them. The CDR3 sequence is CSVEDRKDSGHQETQYF. The CDR3 DNA reads TGCAGCGTTGAAGATCGAAAAGATAGCGGTCACCAAGAGACCCAGTACTTC.

The rearrangement links TRBV7-9 to TRBJ2-7; D may be TRBD1 (6 bases). This CDR3 region has 16 residues. Germline lookup yields CDR1 SEHNR and CDR2 FQNEAQ (reference sequence). V shed 2 bases and J shed 4 bases, with 18 bases lying between them. The CDR3 DNA follows: TGTGCCAGCAGCTTAAATATGATGGACAGCGTTTACGAGCAGTACTTC. The encoded protein is CASSLNMMDSVYEQYF. The whole variable domain, filled in from reference TRBV7-9 and TRBJ2-7, reads DTGVSQNPRHKITKRGQNVTFRCDPISEHNRLYWYRQTLGQGPEFLTYFQNEAQLEKSRLLSDRFSAERPKGSFSTLEIQRTEQGDSAMYLCASSLNMMDSVYEQYFGPGTRLTVT.

V is TRBV7-9 and J is TRBJ1-2; D is uncertain. The V end lost 4 bases, the J end lost 5 bases, and 11 bases lay between the germline ends. The CDR3 length is 13 residues. Germline V gene sequence: CDR1 SEHNR, CDR2 FQNEAQ (reference sequence). The CDR3 sequence is CASSSARMYGYTF. The CDR3 region has the DNA TGTGCCAGCAGCTCGGCGAGGATGTATGGCTACACCTTC.

This clonotype was seen many times. The chain carries TRBV4-3 and TRBJ2-7, with 7 bases lining up with TRBD2. V gave up 0 bases and J gave up 4 bases; unmatched junction bases: 6. The length of the CDR3 is 15 residues. Germline CDR1 is LGHNA and CDR2 is YSLEER. The CDR3 sequence: CASSQDQRGFYEQYF. The CDR3 DNA sequence: TGCGCCAGCAGCCAAGATCAGCGGGGCTTTTACGAGCAGTACTTC.

This clonotype was seen a few times. This chain joins TRBV7-9 and TRBJ2-1, with D perhaps matching TRBD2 (5 bases). This CDR3 comprises 12 residues. V lost 2 bases and J lost 9, with 8 bases in between. CDR1 SEHNR and CDR2 FQNEAQ come from the germline V gene (reference sequence). The CDR3 protein is CASSLFAGEQFF. The DNA for the CDR3 is TGTGCCAGCAGCTTATTTGCGGGTGAGCAGTTCTTC.